The rows below give T cell receptor beta chains drawn from one sample of a study of vaccination and CD4 T cells after COVID-19. No cognate antigen is known for these TCRs. TCRdb used MiXCR to reprocess the PCR reads, holding one entry per CDR3 protein. The data contain 9,100 or so distinct CDR3 sequences, roughly 49% of them seen just once; the ten biggest clones take up about 18%. Sequencing was carried out using CD4+ T cells from blood, cultured in vitro. Source of these receptors: a human donor in good health. CDR3s include the opening cysteine and the closing phenylalanine or tryptophan. D genes are given only for firm matches. Not every row has a clone size; where given, it reads once, few, many or a size class.

>NA|TRBJ2-5|NA|TRBV20-1
TGCAGTGCTAGGGGGAAAGTTAGGTTTGAAGAGACCCAGTACTTC
CSARGKVRFEETQYF
>TRBD2|TRBJ2-1|NA|TRBV7-6
TGTGCCAGCAGCTTAGCGCCATCCCTAGCGGAGAGATACAATGAGCAGTTCTTC
CASSLAPSLAERYNEQFF
>NA|TRBJ2-7|NA|TRBV15
TGTGCCACCAGCAGAGCCTACGAGCAGTACTTC
CATSRAYEQYF
>TRBD1|TRBJ1-2|few|TRBV10-3
TGTGCCATCAGTGCTGGGACAGGGACCTTCGACACCTTC
CAISAGTGTFDTF
>NA|TRBJ2-5|NA|TRBV10-3
TGTGCCATCAGTGACAAGACCGGCTCCCTGGGGGAGACCCAGTACTTC
CAISDKTGSLGETQYF
>NA|TRBJ1-2|NA|TRBV30
TGTGCCTGGACCCCCGTAGTTGGGGGGGGGCTCCGGGGCTACACCTTC
CAWTPVVGGGLRGYTF
>NA|TRBJ1-5|NA|TRBV18
TGTGCCAGCTCACCCAATAGCAATCAGCCCCAGCATTTT
CASSPNSNQPQHF
>TRBD1|TRBJ2-7|NA|TRBV4-1
TGCGCCAGCAGCGAAACCGGGACAGGGGTGTACGAGCAGTACTTC
CASSETGTGVYEQYF
>TRBD2|TRBJ2-2|NA|TRBV5-6
TGTGCCAGCAGCCGAATGAGACTAGCGGGGGGCTTCACCGGGGAGCTGTTTTTT
CASSRMRLAGGFTGELFF
>NA|TRBJ1-3|NA|TRBV7-6
TGTGCCAGCAGCTTATTTGCTGGAAACACCATATATTTT
CASSLFAGNTIYF
>NA|TRBJ1-1|NA|TRBV7-6
TGTGCCAGCAGCTTGGGGAGGGCGAACACTGAAGCTTTCTTT
CASSLGRANTEAFF
>NA|TRBJ2-3|NA|TRBV20-1
TGCAGTGCCTCCGGGATCCTCCTACCCACAGATACGCAGTATTTT
CSASGILLPTDTQYF
>TRBD1|TRBJ2-7|NA|TRBV7-4
TGTGCCAGCAGCTTGCACAGGGGTGGGGACGAGCAGTACTTC
CASSLHRGGDEQYF
>TRBD2|TRBJ2-3|few|TRBV19
TGTGCCAGTACCCTACTAGCGGGGGGGCCATCAGATACGCAGTATTTT
CASTLLAGGPSDTQYF
>NA|TRBJ2-6|NA|TRBV19
TGTGCCAGTAGCCGGGGCAAACGTTTCCAGGGGCTCTCTGGGGCCAACGTCCTGACTTTC
CASSRGKRFQGLSGANVLTF
>NA|TRBJ1-2|few|TRBV20-1
TGCAGTGCTAACTCCTTATGGGGGAATGGCTACACCTTC
CSANSLWGNGYTF
>NA|TRBJ1-1|few|TRBV19
TGTGCCAGTAGTGCCTGGAGGAACACTGAAGCTTTCTTT
CASSAWRNTEAFF
>NA|TRBJ2-4|few|TRBV20-1
TGCAGTGTCTGGGAGGTGGCCAAAAACATTCAGTACTTC
CSVWEVAKNIQYF
>TRBD1|TRBJ2-2|NA|TRBV27
TGTGCCAGCAGTTTAAGAGGGGGCGCAGGCACCGGGGAGCTGTTTTTT
CASSLRGGAGTGELFF